This T cell receptor beta chain is from a study of T cell responses to AZD1222 COVID-19 vaccine. For the study at large: Second-dose groups at about 4 or about 12 weeks were pooled.

The CDR3 is 14 amino acids. V was clipped by 5 bases and J by 3 bases, with 9 bases between them. Per the germline V gene, CDR1 is SGHRS and CDR2 is YFSETQ. Only in-frame clones appear in the TCRdb table, and some are missing; sequencing was by immunoSEQ multiplex PCR. The data contain 95,000 to 150,000 clones, over 75% of them singletons. The sample was peripheral blood, taken on day 0 of AZD1222 vaccination. The clonotype comes from an adult in good health. The rearrangement joins TRBV5-1 to TRBJ2-6; D uncertain. CDR3: CASRLTFGANVLTF. The CDR3 nucleotides read TGCGCCAGCAGGTTGACATTTGGGGCCAACGTCCTGACTTTC.